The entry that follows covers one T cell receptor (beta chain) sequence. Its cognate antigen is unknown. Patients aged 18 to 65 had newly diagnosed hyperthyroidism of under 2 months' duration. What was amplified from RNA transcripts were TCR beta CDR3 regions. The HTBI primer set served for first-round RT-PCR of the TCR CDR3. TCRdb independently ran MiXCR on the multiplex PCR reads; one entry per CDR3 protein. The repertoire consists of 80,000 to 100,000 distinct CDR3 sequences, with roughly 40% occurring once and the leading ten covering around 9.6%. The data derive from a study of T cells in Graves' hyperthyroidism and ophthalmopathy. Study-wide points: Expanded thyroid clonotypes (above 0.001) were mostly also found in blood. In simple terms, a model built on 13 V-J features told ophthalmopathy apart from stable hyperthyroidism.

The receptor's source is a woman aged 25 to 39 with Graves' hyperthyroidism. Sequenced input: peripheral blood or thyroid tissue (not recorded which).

The CDR3 DNA is TGCAGCGTTGAAGATAGTAGGGGGGACCGGGACGAGCAGTACTTC. Its protein product is CSVEDSRGDRDEQYF. This chain links TRBV29-1 with TRBJ2-7, with D perhaps being TRBD1 or TRBD2 (6 bases each). The ends were cut back, 0 bases at V and 5 bases at J, with 17 bases in the middle. Germline CDR1 reads SQVTM; CDR2 reads ANQGSEA. This CDR3 has 15 amino acids.